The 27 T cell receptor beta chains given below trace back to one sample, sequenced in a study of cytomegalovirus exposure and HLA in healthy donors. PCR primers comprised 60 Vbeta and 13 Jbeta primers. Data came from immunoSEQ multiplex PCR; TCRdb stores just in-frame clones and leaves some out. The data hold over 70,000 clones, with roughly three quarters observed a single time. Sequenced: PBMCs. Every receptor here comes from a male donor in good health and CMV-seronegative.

DNA for the CDR3: TGTGCCAGCAGCTTGCCCTTCCCGACAGGAACCGTGAACACTGAAGCTTTCTTT. Protein product: CASSLPFPTGTVNTEAFF. The chain couples TRBV5-6 to TRBJ1-1; TRBD1 might be the D (6 bases). The CDR3 is made up of 18 amino acids. In germline, CDR1 is SGHDT, CDR2 YYEEEE. Trimming removed 1 base from V and 0 bases from J, with 19 bases in between.

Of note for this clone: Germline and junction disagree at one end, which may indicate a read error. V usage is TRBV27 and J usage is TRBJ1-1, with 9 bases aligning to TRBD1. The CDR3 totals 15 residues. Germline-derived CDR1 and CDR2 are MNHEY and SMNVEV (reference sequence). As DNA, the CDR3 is TGTGCCACCAGTCCCGGGACAGGGTTGAACACTGAAGCTTTCTTT. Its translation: CATSPGTGLNTEAFF.

The CDR3 nucleotides are TGTGCTAGTGCACAGGGGCGGCACGAGACCCAGTACTTC. Amino acids: CASAQGRHETQYF. The chain links TRBV12-5 to TRBJ2-5; 7 bases agree with TRBD1. Germline trimming cut 7 bases from V and 5 bases from J; bases unmatched to any gene: 7. CDR3 length: 13 amino acids. CDR1 is LGHNT and CDR2 is FRNRAP in the germline V gene.

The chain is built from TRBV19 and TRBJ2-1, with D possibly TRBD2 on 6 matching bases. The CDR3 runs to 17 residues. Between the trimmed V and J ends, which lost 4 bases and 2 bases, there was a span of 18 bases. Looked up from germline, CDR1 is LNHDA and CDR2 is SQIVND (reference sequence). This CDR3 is CASSNPPTGAPYNEQFF. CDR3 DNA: TGTGCCAGTAGTAATCCCCCGACGGGAGCACCCTACAATGAGCAGTTCTTC.

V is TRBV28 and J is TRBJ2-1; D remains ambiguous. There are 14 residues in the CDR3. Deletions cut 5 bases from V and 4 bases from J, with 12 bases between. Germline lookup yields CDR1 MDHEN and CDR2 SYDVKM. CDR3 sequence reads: CASSLTVDYNEQFF. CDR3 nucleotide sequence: TGTGCCAGCAGTCTGACTGTCGATTACAATGAGCAGTTCTTC.

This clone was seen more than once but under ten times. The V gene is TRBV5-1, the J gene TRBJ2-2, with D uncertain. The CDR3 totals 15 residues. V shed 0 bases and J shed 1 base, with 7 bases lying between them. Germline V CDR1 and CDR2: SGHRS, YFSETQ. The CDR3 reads CASSLEIRNTGELFF. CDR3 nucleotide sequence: TGCGCCAGCAGCTTGGAAATTAGGAACACCGGGGAGCTGTTTTTT.

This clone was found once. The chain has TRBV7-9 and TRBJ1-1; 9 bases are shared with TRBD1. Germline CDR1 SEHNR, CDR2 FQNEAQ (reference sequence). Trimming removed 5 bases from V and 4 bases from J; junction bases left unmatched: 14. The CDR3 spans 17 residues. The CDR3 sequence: CASSDLQGAGGGTEAFF. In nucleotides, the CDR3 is TGTGCCAGCAGCGACTTACAGGGGGCGGGTGGAGGCACTGAAGCTTTCTTT.

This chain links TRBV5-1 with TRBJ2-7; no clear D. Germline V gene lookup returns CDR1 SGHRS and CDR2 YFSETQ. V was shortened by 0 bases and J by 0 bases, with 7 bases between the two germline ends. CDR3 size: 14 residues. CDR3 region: CASSLEAYSYEQYF. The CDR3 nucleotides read TGCGCCAGCAGCTTGGAAGCTTACTCCTACGAGCAGTACTTC.

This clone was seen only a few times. The CDR3 DNA is TGTGCCAGCAGTCCCGAACTATCAGGGGGCAATGAGCAGTTCTTC. Amino acid sequence: CASSPELSGGNEQFF. The chain joins TRBV6-1 to TRBJ2-1, with 7 bases fitting TRBD1. V shed 5 bases, J shed 6 bases, and the junction held 10 bases outside the gene matches. The CDR3 runs 15 residues. The germline V gene has CDR1 MNHNS and CDR2 SASEGT.

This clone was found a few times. The chain's CDR3 is CASSQTGTRSTDTQYF. The CDR3 coding sequence is TGTGCCAGCAGCCAAACCGGGACTAGGAGCACAGATACGCAGTATTTT. The rearrangement joins TRBV28 to TRBJ2-3, with 8 bases aligning to TRBD2. Per germline, CDR1 MDHEN and CDR2 SYDVKM. This CDR3 has 16 residues. After removal of 6 bases from V and 0 bases from J, the junction contained 8 bases not matched to a gene.

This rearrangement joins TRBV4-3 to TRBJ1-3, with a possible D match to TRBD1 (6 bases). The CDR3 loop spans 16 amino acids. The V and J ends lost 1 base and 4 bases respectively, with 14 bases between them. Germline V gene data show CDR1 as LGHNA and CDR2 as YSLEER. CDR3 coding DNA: TGCGCCAGCAGCCAAGGGACAGATGGGCTGGGAAACACCATATATTTT. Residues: CASSQGTDGLGNTIYF.

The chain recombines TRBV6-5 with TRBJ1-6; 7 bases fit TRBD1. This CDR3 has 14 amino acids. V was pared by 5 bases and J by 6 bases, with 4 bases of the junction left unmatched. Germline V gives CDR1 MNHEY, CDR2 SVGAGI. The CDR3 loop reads CASSKQGINSPLHF. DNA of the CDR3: TGTGCCAGCAGTAAACAGGGGATTAATTCACCCCTCCACTTT.

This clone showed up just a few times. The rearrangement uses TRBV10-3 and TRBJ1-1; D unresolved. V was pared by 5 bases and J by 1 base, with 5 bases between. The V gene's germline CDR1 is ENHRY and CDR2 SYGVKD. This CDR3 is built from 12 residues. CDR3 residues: CAISFSNTEAFF. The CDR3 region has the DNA TGTGCCATCAGTTTCTCGAACACTGAAGCTTTCTTT.

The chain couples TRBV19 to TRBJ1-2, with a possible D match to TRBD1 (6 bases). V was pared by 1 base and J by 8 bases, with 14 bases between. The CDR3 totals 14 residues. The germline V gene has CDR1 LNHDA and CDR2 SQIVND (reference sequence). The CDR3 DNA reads TGTGCCAGTAGTATAGGGGACACCTCAGGCGGCTACACCTTC. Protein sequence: CASSIGDTSGGYTF.

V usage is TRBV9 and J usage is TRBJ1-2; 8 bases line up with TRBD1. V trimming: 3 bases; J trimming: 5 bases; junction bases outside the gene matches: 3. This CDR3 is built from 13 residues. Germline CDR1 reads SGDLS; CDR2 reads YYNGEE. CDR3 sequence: CASSARQGYGYTF. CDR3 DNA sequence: TGTGCCAGCAGCGCGCGACAGGGGTATGGCTACACCTTC. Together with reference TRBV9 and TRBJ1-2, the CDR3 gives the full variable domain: DSGVTQTPKHLITATGQRVTLRCSPRSGDLSVYWYQQSLDQGLQFLIQYYNGEERAKGNILERFSAQQFPDLHSELNLSSLELGDSALYFCASSARQGYGYTFGSGTRLTVV.

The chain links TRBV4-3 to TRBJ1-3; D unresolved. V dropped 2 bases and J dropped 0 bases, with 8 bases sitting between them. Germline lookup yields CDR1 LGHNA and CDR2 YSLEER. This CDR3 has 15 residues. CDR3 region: CASSQHGDSGNTIYF. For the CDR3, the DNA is TGCGCCAGCAGCCAACATGGAGACTCTGGAAACACCATATATTTT.

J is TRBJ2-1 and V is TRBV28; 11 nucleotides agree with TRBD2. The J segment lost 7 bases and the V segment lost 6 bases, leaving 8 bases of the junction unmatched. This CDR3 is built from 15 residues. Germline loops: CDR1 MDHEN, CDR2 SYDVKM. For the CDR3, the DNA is TGTGCCAGCAGCCCCCCTAGCGGGAGGTTGAATGAGCAGTTCTTC. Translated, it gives CASSPPSGRLNEQFF.

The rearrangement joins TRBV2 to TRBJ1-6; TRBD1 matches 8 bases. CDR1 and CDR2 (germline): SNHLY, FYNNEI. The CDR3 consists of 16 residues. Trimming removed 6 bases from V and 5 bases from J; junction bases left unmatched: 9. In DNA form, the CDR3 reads TGTGCCAGCAGCCAGAGGGAGGACAGGGATAATTCACCCCTCCACTTT. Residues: CASSQREDRDNSPLHF.

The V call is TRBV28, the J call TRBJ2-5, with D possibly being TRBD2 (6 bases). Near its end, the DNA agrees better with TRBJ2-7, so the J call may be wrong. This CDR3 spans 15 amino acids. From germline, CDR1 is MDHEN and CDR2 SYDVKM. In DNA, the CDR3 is TGTGCCAGCAGTTTAAGGGGACTGGGCGCCTACGAGCAGTACTTC. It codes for CASSLRGLGAYEQYF.

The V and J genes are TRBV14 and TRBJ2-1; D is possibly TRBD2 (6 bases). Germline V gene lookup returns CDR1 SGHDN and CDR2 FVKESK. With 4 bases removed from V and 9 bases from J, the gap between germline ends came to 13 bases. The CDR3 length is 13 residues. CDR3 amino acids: CASSLRLDGEQFF. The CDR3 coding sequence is TGTGCCAGCAGCCTGCGACTAGACGGTGAGCAGTTCTTC.

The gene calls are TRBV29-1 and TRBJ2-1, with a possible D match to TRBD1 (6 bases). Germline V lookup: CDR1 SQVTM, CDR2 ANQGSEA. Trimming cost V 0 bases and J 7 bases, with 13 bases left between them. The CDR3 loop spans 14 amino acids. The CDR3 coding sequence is TGCAGCGTTGAAGATGGGCAGGGGTTGAATGAGCAGTTCTTC. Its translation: CSVEDGQGLNEQFF.

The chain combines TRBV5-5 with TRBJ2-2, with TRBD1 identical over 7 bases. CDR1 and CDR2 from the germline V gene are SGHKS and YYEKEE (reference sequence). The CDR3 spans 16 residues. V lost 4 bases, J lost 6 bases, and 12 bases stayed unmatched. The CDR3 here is CASSRADRALAGELFF. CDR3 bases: TGTGCCAGCAGCAGGGCTGACAGGGCGCTGGCCGGGGAGCTGTTTTTT.

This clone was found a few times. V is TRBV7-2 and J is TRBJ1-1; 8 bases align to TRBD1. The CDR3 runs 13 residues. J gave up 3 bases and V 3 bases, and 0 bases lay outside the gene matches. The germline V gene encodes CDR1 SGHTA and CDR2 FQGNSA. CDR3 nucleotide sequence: TGTGCCAGCAGCTTGGACAGGGACACTGAAGCTTTCTTT. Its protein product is CASSLDRDTEAFF. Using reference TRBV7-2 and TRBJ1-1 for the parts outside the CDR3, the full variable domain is GAGVSQSPSNKVTEKGKDVELRCDPISGHTALYWYRQSLGQGLEFLIYFQGNSAPDKSGLPSDRFSAERTGGSVSTLTIQRTQQEDSAVYLCASSLDRDTEAFFGQGTRLTVV.

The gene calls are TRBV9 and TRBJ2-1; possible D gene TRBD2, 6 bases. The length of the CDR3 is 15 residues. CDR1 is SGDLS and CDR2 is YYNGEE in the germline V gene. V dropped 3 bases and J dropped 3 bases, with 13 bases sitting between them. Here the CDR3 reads CASSADGTGYNEQFF. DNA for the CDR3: TGTGCCAGCAGCGCCGACGGGACTGGCTACAATGAGCAGTTCTTC. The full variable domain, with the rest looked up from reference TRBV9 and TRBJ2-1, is DSGVTQTPKHLITATGQRVTLRCSPRSGDLSVYWYQQSLDQGLQFLIQYYNGEERAKGNILERFSAQQFPDLHSELNLSSLELGDSALYFCASSADGTGYNEQFFGPGTRLTVL.

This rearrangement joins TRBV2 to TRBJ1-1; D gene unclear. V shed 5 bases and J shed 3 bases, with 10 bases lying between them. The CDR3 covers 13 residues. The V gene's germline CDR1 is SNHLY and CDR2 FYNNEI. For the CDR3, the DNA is TGTGCCAGCAGTATGGGTGAGGACACTGAAGCTTTCTTT. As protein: CASSMGEDTEAFF.

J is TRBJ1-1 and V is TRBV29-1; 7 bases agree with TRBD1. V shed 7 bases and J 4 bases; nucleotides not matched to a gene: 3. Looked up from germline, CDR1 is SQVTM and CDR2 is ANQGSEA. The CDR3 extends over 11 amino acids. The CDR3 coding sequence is TGCAGCGCGGACAGGCGCACTGAAGCTTTCTTT. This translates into CSADRRTEAFF.

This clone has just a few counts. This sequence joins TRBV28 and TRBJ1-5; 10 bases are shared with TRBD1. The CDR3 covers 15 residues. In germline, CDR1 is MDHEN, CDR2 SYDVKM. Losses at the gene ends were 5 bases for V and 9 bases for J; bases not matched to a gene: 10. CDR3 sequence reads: CASSASGTGDRPQHF. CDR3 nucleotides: TGTGCCAGCAGTGCCTCCGGGACAGGGGATCGGCCCCAGCATTTT.